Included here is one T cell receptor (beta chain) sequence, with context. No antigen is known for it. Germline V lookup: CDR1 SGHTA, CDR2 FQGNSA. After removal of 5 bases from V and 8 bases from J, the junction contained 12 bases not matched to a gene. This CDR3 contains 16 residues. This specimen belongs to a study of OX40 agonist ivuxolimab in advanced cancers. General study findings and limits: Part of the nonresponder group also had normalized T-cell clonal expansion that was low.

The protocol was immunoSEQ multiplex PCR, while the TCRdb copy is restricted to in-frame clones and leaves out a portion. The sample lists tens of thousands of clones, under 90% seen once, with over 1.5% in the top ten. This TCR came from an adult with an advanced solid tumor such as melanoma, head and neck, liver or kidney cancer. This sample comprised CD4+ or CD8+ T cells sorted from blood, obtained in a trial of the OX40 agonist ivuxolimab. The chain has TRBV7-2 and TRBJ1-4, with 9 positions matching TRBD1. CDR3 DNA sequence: TGTGCCAGCAGCCCGGGAGGGCACAGGGGGCGCGAAAAACTGTTTTTT. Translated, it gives CASSPGGHRGREKLFF. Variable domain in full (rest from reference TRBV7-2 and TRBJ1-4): GAGVSQSPSNKVTEKGKDVELRCDPISGHTALYWYRQSLGQGLEFLIYFQGNSAPDKSGLPSDRFSAERTGGSVSTLTIQRTQQEDSAVYLCASSPGGHRGREKLFFGSGTQLSVL.